A selection of T cell receptor beta chains follows, all from one sample in a study of T cell responses to AZD1222 COVID-19 vaccine. Clones were read by immunoSEQ multiplex PCR, and TCRdb kept only the in-frame ones, dropping some. The sample has 140,000 to 150,000 clones, over 90% seen once. Specimen: peripheral blood, collected on day 0 of AZD1222 vaccination. The receptor set was obtained from an adult in good health. Both conserved end residues are part of each CDR3. A D gene is named only where the DNA matches it firmly. Not all rows give a size; the values are once, few, many and, for expanded clones, a class.

clone_size d_call j_call v_call cdr3_aa cdr3_nt
NA NA TRBJ2-7 TRBV5-4 CASSLGISYEQYF TGTGCCAGCAGCTTAGGGATTTCCTACGAGCAGTACTTC
NA TRBD1 TRBJ2-2 TRBV5-1 CASSSQGANTGELFF TGCGCCAGCAGCTCCCAGGGGGCTAACACCGGGGAGCTGTTTTTT
NA TRBD2 TRBJ2-3 TRBV6-5 CASSYSTSGSADTQYF TGTGCCAGCAGTTACTCAACTAGCGGGAGTGCAGATACGCAGTATTTT
NA NA TRBJ1-1 TRBV5-1 CASSLGAGENTEAFF TGCGCCAGCAGCTTGGGGGCAGGGGAGAACACTGAAGCTTTCTTT
NA NA TRBJ2-3 TRBV7-9 CASSFGGTDTQYF TGTGCCAGCAGCTTTGGTGGCACAGATACGCAGTATTTT
NA NA TRBJ1-3 TRBV28 CASGLGAGNTIYF TGTGCCAGCGGCCTGGGGGCTGGAAACACCATATATTTT
once NA TRBJ2-3 TRBV29-1 CSVPAEGVSTDTQYF TGCAGCGTCCCCGCGGAGGGGGTAAGCACAGATACGCAGTATTTT
NA TRBD1 TRBJ2-7 TRBV6-5 CATTGRRAGSYEQYF TGTGCCACGACAGGGCGAAGGGCCGGCTCCTACGAGCAGTACTTC
many NA TRBJ1-1 TRBV24-1 CATSDSQYTEAFF TGTGCCACCAGTGATTCTCAGTACACTGAAGCTTTCTTT
NA TRBD1 TRBJ2-3 TRBV5-4 CASSLDRGWSTQYF TGTGCCAGCAGCCTAGACAGGGGGTGGAGTACGCAGTATTTT
NA TRBD2 TRBJ2-7 TRBV5-5 CASSLQISGRGGYEQYF TGTGCCAGCAGCTTACAAATCAGCGGGAGAGGGGGGTACGAGCAGTACTTC
NA TRBD2 TRBJ2-1 TRBV3-1/TRBV3-2 CASSQDRLAVYNEQFF TGTGCCAGCAGCCAAGATCGCCTAGCGGTCTACAATGAGCAGTTCTTC
NA TRBD2 TRBJ2-2 TRBV27 CASSFLAGVNGELFF TGTGCCAGCAGTTTCCTAGCGGGAGTAAACGGGGAGCTGTTTTTT
few NA TRBJ1-4 TRBV5-1 CASSLAGAGLYNEKLFF TGCGCCAGCAGCTTGGCCGGGGCAGGGCTCTATAATGAAAAACTGTTTTTT
NA TRBD2 TRBJ2-1 TRBV7-9 CASSLRLTSGTNEQFF TGTGCCAGCAGCTTACGCTTGACTAGCGGGACCAATGAGCAGTTCTTC
NA TRBD2 TRBJ2-3 TRBV4-1 CASSQYGLAESTDTQYF TGCGCCAGCAGCCAATATGGACTAGCGGAAAGCACAGATACGCAGTATTTT
NA NA TRBJ1-2 TRBV5-6 CASKGTAIYGYTF TGTGCCAGCAAAGGGACGGCAATCTATGGCTACACCTTC
NA NA TRBJ1-1 TRBV14 CASSRSPFNTEAFF TGTGCCAGCAGCCGATCCCCCTTCAACACTGAAGCTTTCTTT
NA NA TRBJ1-5 TRBV28 CASSLPDISNQPQHF TGTGCCAGCAGTTTGCCAGATATTAGCAATCAGCCCCAGCATTTT
NA TRBD2 TRBJ2-2 TRBV3-1/TRBV3-2 CASSQLAGGGELFF TGTGCCAGCAGCCAGTTAGCGGGAGGTGGGGAGCTGTTTTTT
NA NA TRBJ1-1 TRBV3-1/TRBV3-2 CASSQGLEGTEAFF TGTGCCAGCAGCCAAGGGCTGGAGGGGACTGAAGCTTTCTTT
NA NA TRBJ1-1 TRBV9 CASSGLQGSEAFF TGTGCCAGCAGCGGGCTACAGGGATCTGAAGCTTTCTTT
NA NA TRBJ1-1 TRBV7-8 CASSRRQSAGAFF TGTGCCAGCAGCCGCCGACAGAGCGCCGGAGCTTTCTTT
NA NA TRBJ2-2 TRBV5-1 CASSLAATAAGELFF TGCGCCAGCAGCTTGGCGGCTACCGCCGCCGGGGAGCTGTTTTTT
NA TRBD1 TRBJ1-5 TRBV28 CASSFLRQGEQPQHF TGTGCCAGCAGTTTCCTTCGACAGGGGGAGCAGCCCCAGCATTTT
NA TRBD1 TRBJ2-7 TRBV5-6 CASSWTGYEQYF TGTGCCAGCAGCTGGACAGGCTACGAGCAGTACTTC
NA TRBD2 TRBJ2-2 TRBV28 CATKTSGTHPGGELFF TGTGCCACAAAGACTAGCGGGACCCACCCGGGTGGGGAGCTGTTTTTT
NA NA TRBJ2-2 TRBV25-1 CASSVFRGGELFF TGTGCCAGCAGTGTATTTAGAGGCGGGGAGCTGTTTTTT
NA TRBD2 TRBJ2-1 TRBV19 CASSMGEGNEQFF TGTGCCAGTAGTATGGGGGAGGGCAATGAGCAGTTCTTC
NA TRBD1 TRBJ1-2 TRBV10-3 CAIRRDRATNYGYTF TGTGCCATCAGACGGGACAGGGCTACTAACTATGGCTACACCTTC
once TRBD1 TRBJ1-4 TRBV18 CASSPPGTARNEKLFF TGTGCCAGCTCACCACCAGGGACAGCACGAAATGAAAAACTGTTTTTT
NA NA TRBJ2-1 TRBV6-4 CASSGDSGNEQFF TGTGCCAGCAGTGGGGATAGCGGCAATGAGCAGTTCTTC
once NA TRBJ2-3 TRBV10-1 CASMDSTDTQYF TGCGCCAGCATGGATTCCACAGATACGCAGTATTTT
NA TRBD2 TRBJ2-5 TRBV7-9 CASSQAGRVTQYF TGTGCCAGCAGCCAAGCGGGGAGGGTGACCCAGTACTTC
NA NA TRBJ2-5 TRBV10-1 CASSARHQETQYF TGCGCCAGCAGTGCTCGGCACCAAGAGACCCAGTACTTC
NA NA TRBJ2-7 TRBV5-1 CASSLTGTTYEQYF TGCGCCAGCAGCTTGACCGGGACAACTTACGAGCAGTACTTC
NA NA TRBJ2-2 TRBV2 CASAPQGSTGELFF TGTGCCAGTGCTCCTCAGGGTTCCACCGGGGAGCTGTTTTTT
NA NA TRBJ2-1 TRBV7-9 CASSSTRSSYNEQFF TGTGCCAGCAGCTCGACTCGCAGCTCCTACAATGAGCAGTTCTTC
NA TRBD2 TRBJ2-5 TRBV28 CASSWGLAGGSETQYF TGTGCCAGCAGTTGGGGACTAGCGGGAGGGTCGGAGACCCAGTACTTC
NA TRBD1 TRBJ1-2 TRBV12-3/TRBV12-4 CATRTGRGYGYTF TGTGCCACCAGGACAGGGAGGGGCTATGGCTACACCTTC
NA NA TRBJ2-7 TRBV7-7 CASSLGNNYEQYF TGTGCTAGCAGCTTAGGGAATAACTACGAGCAGTACTTC
NA NA TRBJ2-1 TRBV28 CASSLSPGGGDEQFF TGTGCCAGCAGTTTATCTCCGGGAGGGGGCGATGAGCAGTTCTTC
NA NA TRBJ2-7 TRBV19 CASSSGSRDSYEQYF TGTGCCAGTAGTTCCGGGTCGAGAGACTCCTACGAGCAGTACTTC
NA NA TRBJ1-5 TRBV2 CASSEQINNQPQHF TGTGCCAGCAGTGAACAGATAAACAATCAGCCCCAGCATTTT
NA TRBD2 TRBJ2-1 TRBV9 CASSPRLAASYNEQFF TGTGCCAGCAGCCCTCGACTAGCGGCCTCATACAATGAGCAGTTCTTC
NA NA TRBJ2-3 TRBV27 CASGETDLTDTQYF TGTGCCAGCGGAGAGACGGACCTCACAGATACGCAGTATTTT
NA TRBD2 TRBJ2-2 TRBV30 CAWSGLAGGGELFF TGTGCCTGGAGCGGACTAGCGGGAGGCGGGGAGCTGTTTTTT
NA NA TRBJ1-1 TRBV20-1 CSAHYYTEAFF TGCAGTGCCCACTATTATACTGAAGCTTTCTTT
NA NA TRBJ1-2 TRBV5-4 CASSLPPGSHRTF TGTGCCAGCAGCCTTCCCCCGGGCAGCCACAGGACCTTC
NA TRBD1 TRBJ1-5 TRBV4-1 CASSHETGTEANQPQHF TGCGCCAGCAGCCATGAAACCGGGACAGAAGCTAATCAGCCCCAGCATTTT
NA NA TRBJ1-1 TRBV7-9 CASSSAFAENTEAFF TGTGCCAGCAGTTCCGCCTTTGCAGAGAACACTGAAGCTTTCTTT
once TRBD2 TRBJ2-7 TRBV19 CASSRLAGDSYEQYF TGTGCCAGTTCGCGCTTAGCGGGAGACTCCTACGAGCAGTACTTC
NA TRBD1 TRBJ1-2 TRBV27 CASSLSDRGYGYTF TGTGCCAGCAGTTTATCTGACAGGGGCTATGGCTACACCTTC
NA NA TRBJ2-7 TRBV5-1 CASSLGPAVGEQYF TGCGCCAGCAGCCTTGGGCCAGCGGTTGGGGAGCAGTACTTC
NA NA TRBJ2-1 TRBV5-6 CASSLVGLDEQFF TGTGCCAGCAGCTTGGTAGGTTTGGATGAGCAGTTCTTC